One and the same sample provided the 24 T cell receptor beta chains below, sequenced in a study of T cell responses to AZD1222 COVID-19 vaccine. The table came from immunoSEQ multiplex PCR; TCRdb's copy has only in-frame clones and leaves some out. This table holds more than 250,000 clones, 80% to 95% found once. The sequenced sample was peripheral blood, obtained on day 0 of AZD1222 vaccination. These TCRs come from an adult in good health.

V gene TRBV3-1 (or the pseudogene TRBV3-2) combines with J gene TRBJ2-7; TRBD2 might be the D (6 bases). Germline lookup yields CDR1 LGHDT and CDR2 YNNKEL (reference sequence). The CDR3 length is 13 residues. Trimming pared 4 bases from V and 3 bases from J, leaving 10 bases between. CDR3 in amino acids: CASSPTSHYEQYF. The CDR3 nucleotides are TGTGCCAGCAGCCCGACTAGTCACTACGAGCAGTACTTC.

This clone was seen only a few times. The rearrangement joins TRBV2 to TRBJ1-2; 7 bases align to TRBD1. The length of the CDR3 is 15 residues. The germline CDR1 and CDR2 sequences are SNHLY and FYNNEI. V trimming: 5 bases; J trimming: 0 bases; junction bases outside the gene matches: 6. This CDR3 is CASSFVGQANYGYTF. DNA for the CDR3: TGTGCCAGCAGTTTTGTAGGACAGGCTAACTATGGCTACACCTTC.

V usage is TRBV7-3 and J usage is TRBJ2-1; no reliable D call. The CDR3 has 13 residues. V was cut by 0 bases and J by 8 bases, with 8 bases left in between. CDR1 SGHTA and CDR2 FQGTGA come from the germline V gene. The CDR3: CASSLTYRDEQFF. CDR3 coding DNA: TGTGCCAGCAGCTTAACGTATAGGGATGAGCAGTTCTTC.

The rearrangement uses TRBV7-8 and TRBJ2-7, with 7 nucleotides matching TRBD2. V trimming: 7 bases; J trimming: 5 bases; junction bases outside the gene matches: 14. Looked up from germline, CDR1 is SGHVS and CDR2 is FQNEAQ. This CDR3 comprises 15 residues. The CDR3 bases are TGTGCCAGCACCCCGGGGACTGGGAGGGCTAACGAGCAGTACTTC. Translated: CASTPGTGRANEQYF.

This chain joins TRBV27 and TRBJ1-1; D unclear. CDR1 and CDR2 from the germline V gene are MNHEY and SMNVEV (reference sequence). The CDR3 has 13 amino acids. V was cut by 3 bases and J by 1 base, with 6 bases left in between. The CDR3 DNA reads TGTGCCAGCAGTTTGATCGCGAACACTGAAGCTTTCTTT. This encodes CASSLIANTEAFF.

This clone occurred a few times. The V call is TRBV5-5, the J call TRBJ2-5, with 7 bases matching TRBD1. J gave up 5 bases and V 1 base, and 2 bases lay outside the gene matches. Per the germline V gene, CDR1 is SGHKS and CDR2 is YYEKEE (reference sequence). The CDR3 contains 13 residues. The CDR3 reads CASSLTGEETQYF. Here the CDR3 DNA reads TGTGCCAGCAGCTTGACAGGGGAGGAGACCCAGTACTTC.

The chain links TRBV5-1 to TRBJ1-4; D might be TRBD1 (5 bases). The germline V gene encodes CDR1 SGHRS and CDR2 YFSETQ. This CDR3 comprises 15 residues. With 4 bases removed from V and 4 bases from J, the gap between germline ends came to 14 bases. CDR3 coding DNA: TGCGCCAGCAGCCTTATGGGACTGATTAATGAAAAACTGTTTTTT. This codes for CASSLMGLINEKLFF.

This rearrangement joins TRBV10-3 to TRBJ2-1; 7 bases match TRBD2. The J segment lost 7 bases and the V segment lost 6 bases, leaving 3 bases of the junction unmatched. The CDR3 sequence is 12 residues long. Germline V gene data show CDR1 as ENHRY and CDR2 as SYGVKD. The CDR3 region has the DNA TGTGCCATCAGGGGAGCGGGGAATGAGCAGTTCTTC. Translated, it gives CAIRGAGNEQFF.

The chain joins TRBV7-3 to TRBJ2-1; D is unclear. Trimming left V 1 base short and J 2 bases short, with 3 bases between. The CDR3 runs 13 residues. Germline V gene data show CDR1 as SGHTA and CDR2 as FQGTGA. CDR3 protein: CASSLMPYNEQFF. As DNA, the CDR3 is TGTGCCAGCAGCTTAATGCCCTACAATGAGCAGTTCTTC.

V and J are TRBV6-2 or TRBV6-3 and TRBJ2-7, with D perhaps TRBD2 (6 bases). CDR3 length: 16 residues. Looked up from germline, CDR1 is MNHEY and CDR2 is SVGEGT. Trimming took off 5 bases at V and 2 bases at J, with 19 bases between the two ends. CDR3 loop: CASSRPGTQNTYEQYF. CDR3 sequence (DNA): TGTGCCAGCAGTAGACCCGGGACTCAGAACACCTACGAGCAGTACTTC.

The rearrangement uses TRBV6-2 or TRBV6-3 and TRBJ2-7, with D possibly TRBD1 on 7 matching bases. This CDR3 is 15 amino acids long. V was cut by 2 bases and J by 2 bases, with 13 bases left in between. Germline CDR1 is MNHEY and CDR2 is SVGEGT. CDR3 protein: CASSYGGGTAYEQYF. The CDR3 DNA follows: TGTGCCAGCAGTTACGGGGGCGGGACAGCCTACGAGCAGTACTTC.

This rearrangement joins TRBV7-2 to TRBJ1-6; D not certain. CDR1 and CDR2 (germline): SGHTA, FQGNSA. This CDR3 region has 14 residues. V lost 3 bases, J lost 6 bases, and 9 bases lay in between. The CDR3 coding sequence is TGTGCCAGCAGCTTGGACGTCCCTAATTCACCCCTCCACTTT. Residues: CASSLDVPNSPLHF. The full variable domain, in which reference TRBV7-2 and TRBJ1-6 provide the parts outside the CDR3, is GAGVSQSPSNKVTEKGKDVELRCDPISGHTALYWYRQSLGQGLEFLIYFQGNSAPDKSGLPSDRFSAERTGGSVSTLTIQRTQQEDSAVYLCASSLDVPNSPLHFGNGTRLTVT.

This chain connects TRBV28 to TRBJ2-7; 11 bases are shared with TRBD1. V was clipped by 5 bases and J by 2 bases; unmatched bases: 5. Germline V gene lookup returns CDR1 MDHEN and CDR2 SYDVKM. This CDR3 spans 15 amino acids. The CDR3 sequence: CASSPWTGGPYEQYF. CDR3 nucleotide sequence: TGTGCCAGCAGTCCATGGACAGGGGGCCCCTACGAGCAGTACTTC.

The CDR3 here is CASSFKAGTSGTDTQYF. The CDR3 DNA reads TGTGCCAGTAGTTTCAAAGCCGGGACCTCGGGAACAGATACGCAGTATTTT. The chain carries TRBV19 and TRBJ2-3; D is tentatively TRBD1 or TRBD2 (5 bases each). This CDR3 contains 17 residues. V lost 5 bases to trimming and J lost 3 bases, with 21 bases between them. Germline CDR1 and CDR2: LNHDA and SQIVND (reference sequence). The whole variable domain, remainder taken from reference TRBV19 and TRBJ2-3, is DGGITQSPKYLFRKEGQNVTLSCEQNLNHDAMYWYRQDPGQGLRLIYYSQIVNDFQKGDIAEGYSVSREKKESFPLTVTSAQKNPTAFYLCASSFKAGTSGTDTQYFGPGTRLTVL.

CDR3 loop: CATSDFRQVYNEQFF. In nucleotides, the CDR3 is TGTGCCACCAGTGATTTTCGACAGGTCTACAATGAGCAGTTCTTC. V gene TRBV24-1 combines with J gene TRBJ2-1, with D perhaps TRBD1 (6 bases). The V gene's germline CDR1 is KGHDR and CDR2 SFDVKD. This CDR3 is 15 amino acids long. The V end was cut by 1 base, the J end by 3 bases, with 9 bases between.

This clone was seen only once. This chain joins TRBV15 and TRBJ2-1; the D gene is possibly TRBD2 (6 bases). This CDR3 is built from 16 residues. Germline CDR1 is LNHNV and CDR2 is YYDKDF (reference sequence). V was trimmed by 2 bases and J by 5 bases, leaving 16 bases between them. CDR3 sequence: CATSRQTEGIDNEQFF. In DNA, the CDR3 is TGTGCCACCAGCAGACAAACGGAGGGGATCGACAATGAGCAGTTCTTC.

This chain joins TRBV5-5 and TRBJ1-6; possibly TRBD1 for D (5 bases). The CDR3 has 15 amino acids. Germline V lookup: CDR1 SGHKS, CDR2 YYEKEE (reference sequence). Trimming removed 4 bases at V and 3 bases at J, with 11 bases between. The CDR3 spells CASSPWQGYNSPLHF. The CDR3 coding sequence is TGTGCCAGCAGCCCTTGGCAGGGCTATAATTCACCCCTCCACTTT.

CDR3 DNA sequence: TGTGCCAGCAGGGAGGGGGGCCAGGGCTACACCTTC. It encodes CASREGGQGYTF. The rearrangement joins TRBV28 to TRBJ1-2, with D possibly TRBD1 on 6 matching bases. The CDR3 sequence is 12 residues long. V was shortened by 6 bases and J by 8 bases, with 13 bases between the two germline ends. The V gene's germline CDR1 is MDHEN and CDR2 SYDVKM.

This clone was detected once. The chain couples TRBV3-1 (or the pseudogene TRBV3-2) to TRBJ2-2, with D perhaps TRBD2 (6 bases). CDR1 and CDR2 from the germline V gene are LGHDT and YNNKEL (reference sequence). The V and J ends lost 2 bases and 1 base respectively, with 17 bases between them. The CDR3 runs 18 residues. The CDR3 sequence is CASSQRFMRTMNTGELFF. In DNA, the CDR3 is TGTGCCAGCAGCCAACGTTTTATGAGGACTATGAACACCGGGGAGCTGTTTTTT.

This clone was observed a few times. The CDR3 nucleotides are TGTGCCAGCAGCTTAGGTAGCGGGGTCCCCAGCACAGATACGCAGTATTTT. As protein: CASSLGSGVPSTDTQYF. The rearrangement uses TRBV7-3 and TRBJ2-3; 8 nucleotides line up with TRBD2. Trimming cost V 2 bases and J 0 bases; bases outside gene matches: 7. This CDR3 is 17 amino acids long. The germline V gene encodes CDR1 SGHTA and CDR2 FQGTGA.

The J gene is TRBJ2-1, the V gene TRBV4-2; D ambiguous. With 5 bases removed from V and 2 bases from J, the gap between germline ends came to 16 bases. Germline lookup yields CDR1 LGHNA and CDR2 YNFKEQ. The CDR3 runs to 16 residues. The CDR3 sequence is CASSSHGRITYNEQFF. CDR3 DNA: TGTGCCAGCAGCTCGCATGGTAGAATCACCTACAATGAGCAGTTCTTC.

The rearrangement joins TRBV28 to TRBJ2-7; either TRBD1 or TRBD2 may supply D (5 bases each). Germline V gene data show CDR1 as MDHEN and CDR2 as SYDVKM. CDR3 size: 15 residues. V shed 5 bases and J shed 2 bases, with 16 bases lying between them. The CDR3 is CASSQGDPKAYEQYF. The CDR3 region has the DNA TGTGCCAGCAGTCAAGGGGACCCAAAGGCCTACGAGCAGTACTTC.

The CDR3 protein is CASSQVPGTGGDVRTF. The CDR3, as DNA: TGTGCCAGCAGCCAAGTACCCGGGACGGGGGGTGATGTGCGCACCTTC. The chain employs TRBV4-2 and TRBJ1-2; possibly TRBD1 for D (5 bases). V lost 1 base to trimming and J lost 13 bases, with 25 bases between them. Germline V gives CDR1 LGHNA, CDR2 YNFKEQ. The CDR3 extends over 16 amino acids.

This chain joins TRBV5-1 and TRBJ1-1; D not resolved. The CDR3 length is 16 residues. Trimming took off 0 bases at V and 0 bases at J, with 12 bases between the two ends. CDR1 is SGHRS and CDR2 is YFSETQ in the germline V gene. CDR3 sequence: CASSLEVVGMNTEAFF. CDR3 DNA sequence: TGCGCCAGCAGCTTGGAGGTGGTGGGGATGAACACTGAAGCTTTCTTT. Supplemented by reference TRBV5-1 and TRBJ1-1, the full variable domain reads KAGVTQTPRYLIKTRGQQVTLSCSPISGHRSVSWYQQTPGQGLQFLFEYFSETQRNKGNFPGRFSGRQFSNSRSEMNVSTLELGDSALYLCASSLEVVGMNTEAFFGQGTRLTVV.